The next 31 T cell receptor beta chains were all read from a single sample in a study of shared clonotypes between healthy human individuals (dated by TCRdb to 2019 to 2021). Receptor libraries were prepared by the immunoSEQ multiplex PCR assay. TCRdb took this table from immuneACCESS and kept in-frame rearrangements with V and J called. Such tables lack part of the clones; where checked against another copy, unresolved V genes explain under half of the gap, and the rest is unexplained. The sample table holds approximately 250,000 clones, of which just over 65% were seen once. The ten largest clones take up 8.5% to 14% of the sample. Material for sequencing was memory CD4+ T cells sorted from blood. The cell subset or site tag for this specimen amounts to: CD45RA-negative fraction. These receptors were obtained from a man in his thirties or forties in good health.

The chain employs TRBV6-6 and TRBJ2-1; 10 nucleotides line up with TRBD2. CDR1 and CDR2 (germline): MNHNY, SVGAGI (reference sequence). The CDR3 is made up of 13 amino acids. V lost 7 bases to trimming and J lost 7 bases; unmatched junction nucleotides: 4. The CDR3 loop is CASTSGRANEQFF. CDR3 nucleotide sequence: TGTGCCAGCACGAGCGGGAGGGCAAATGAGCAGTTCTTC.

The genes are TRBV30 and TRBJ2-7; unclear D gene. This CDR3 contains 12 residues. Trimming left V 4 bases short and J 0 bases short, with 7 bases between. CDR1 and CDR2 from the germline V gene are GTSNPN and SVGIG (reference sequence). The CDR3 loop reads CAWTSPSYEQYF. The CDR3 bases are TGTGCCTGGACATCACCCTCCTACGAGCAGTACTTC. The full variable domain, its missing parts supplied by reference TRBV30 and TRBJ2-7, is SQTIHQWPATLVQPVGSPLSLECTVEGTSNPNLYWYRQAAGRGLQLLFYSVGIGQISSEVPQNLSASRPQDRQFILSSKKLLLSDSGFYLCAWTSPSYEQYFGPGTRLTVT.

The chain couples TRBV6-5 to TRBJ2-7; 15 bases match TRBD2. The CDR3 is made up of 14 amino acids. V lost 5 bases to trimming and J lost 5 bases; unmatched junction nucleotides: 1. The V gene's germline CDR1 is MNHEY and CDR2 SVGAGI. CDR3 coding DNA: TGTGCCAGCAGTGGACTAGCGGGAGGGCACGAGCAGTACTTC. Residues: CASSGLAGGHEQYF.

The chain links TRBV7-2 to TRBJ2-7; the match to TRBD1 covers 9 bases. The germline V gene has CDR1 SGHTA and CDR2 FQGNSA. The length of the CDR3 is 16 residues. Trimming at V came to 5 bases and at J to 0 bases, leaving 8 bases not matched to a gene. CDR3: CASSPGTGRGSYEQYF. The CDR3 region has the DNA TGTGCCAGCAGCCCGGGGACAGGGCGAGGCTCCTACGAGCAGTACTTC.

CDR3 in DNA: TGTGCCAGCAGTGAACTTAGCGGGAGCGCCGGGGAGCTGTTTTTT. This encodes CASSELSGSAGELFF. The J gene is TRBJ2-2, the V gene TRBV6-1; 9 bases are a match to TRBD2. This CDR3 comprises 15 residues. V shed 2 bases, J shed 6 bases, and the junction held 4 bases outside the gene matches. Germline V lookup: CDR1 MNHNS, CDR2 SASEGT.

The chain employs TRBV13 and TRBJ2-1; 9 bases line up with TRBD1. This CDR3 comprises 17 residues. The germline gives CDR1 PRHDT, CDR2 FYEKMQ (reference sequence). Trimming removed 4 bases from V and 0 bases from J; junction bases left unmatched: 7. DNA of the CDR3: TGTGCCAGCAGCTCCCGGGGACAGGGCTCCTCCTACAATGAGCAGTTCTTC. Residues: CASSSRGQGSSYNEQFF.

CDR3 DNA: TGTGCCAGCAGCGTAGGGGCTAGCGGGAGGGAGACCCAGTACTTC. It is translated as CASSVGASGRETQYF. This sequence joins TRBV7-9 and TRBJ2-5; TRBD2 agrees at 11 bases. The V gene's germline CDR1 is SEHNR and CDR2 FQNEAQ (reference sequence). The CDR3 is 15 residues long. J lost 5 bases, V lost 5 bases, and 7 bases had no gene match.

This clone was seen at least ten times. The chain couples TRBV27 to TRBJ2-1; D not certain. The length of the CDR3 is 14 residues. The germline V and J ends were trimmed by 6 bases and 6 bases, with 15 bases remaining between them. Germline assignment: CDR1 MNHEY and CDR2 SMNVEV (reference sequence). The CDR3, as DNA: TGTGCCAGCAGCCACCCTAGAGCCCTCAATGAGCAGTTCTTC. Translating it yields CASSHPRALNEQFF.

This clone was seen ten or more times. The genes are TRBV18 and TRBJ2-5, with 7 bases matching TRBD1. The CDR3 is 14 amino acids. V lost 4 bases, J lost 3 bases, and 5 bases stayed unmatched. Germline CDR1 and CDR2: KGHSH and LQKENI. CDR3 sequence: CASSLTGVKETQYF. In nucleotides, the CDR3 is TGTGCCAGCTCACTTACAGGGGTTAAAGAGACCCAGTACTTC. The variable domain in full, completed from reference TRBV18 and TRBJ2-5, reads NAGVMQNPRHLVRRRGQEARLRCSPMKGHSHVYWYRQLPEEGLKFMVYLQKENIIDESGMPKERFSAEFPKEGPSILRIQQVVRGDSAAYFCASSLTGVKETQYFGPGTRLLVL.

The chain joins TRBV4-2 to TRBJ2-5; tentatively, D is TRBD2 (5 bases). Trimming cost V 0 bases and J 1 base, with 9 bases left between them. The CDR3 contains 15 residues. The germline gives CDR1 LGHNA, CDR2 YNFKEQ. The CDR3, as DNA: TGTGCCAGCAGCCAAGAGGGGAGTTTCCAAGAGACCCAGTACTTC. It encodes CASSQEGSFQETQYF.

The chain employs TRBV5-4 and TRBJ2-7; TRBD2 matches at 7 bases. The CDR3 has 15 residues. Trimming at V came to 2 bases and at J to 0 bases, leaving 5 bases not matched to a gene. Germline V CDR1 and CDR2: SGHNT, YYREEE (reference sequence). The CDR3 DNA reads as TGTGCCAGCAGCTTCTCCCGCGGGAGCTCCTACGAGCAGTACTTC. It encodes CASSFSRGSSYEQYF.

This rearrangement joins TRBV15 to TRBJ1-5; 10 bases are shared with TRBD1. CDR1 LNHNV and CDR2 YYDKDF come from the germline V gene (reference sequence). The CDR3 length is 15 residues. The J segment lost 5 bases and the V segment lost 5 bases, leaving 6 bases of the junction unmatched. CDR3 region: CATSGTGTGDQPQHF. The CDR3 DNA is TGTGCCACCAGCGGTACCGGGACAGGGGATCAGCCCCAGCATTTT. Full variable domain (remainder filled in from reference TRBV15 and TRBJ1-5): DAMVIQNPRYQVTQFGKPVTLSCSQTLNHNVMYWYQQKSSQAPKLLFHYYDKDFNNEADTPDNFQSRRPNTSFCFLDIRSPGLGDTAMYLCATSGTGTGDQPQHFGDGTRLSIL.

This chain joins TRBV6-5 and TRBJ2-3; D remains unclear. Germline CDR1 MNHEY, CDR2 SVGAGI. This CDR3 comprises 16 residues. V was pared by 0 bases and J by 5 bases, with 15 bases between. The CDR3 protein is CASSYSSIPKGDTQYF. The CDR3 DNA reads as TGTGCCAGCAGTTACTCAAGCATACCTAAAGGAGATACGCAGTATTTT.

The chain carries TRBV7-2 and TRBJ2-7; 8 nucleotides align to TRBD1. The length of the CDR3 is 14 residues. Germline V CDR1 and CDR2: SGHTA, FQGNSA. V was clipped by 4 bases and J by 3 bases; unmatched bases: 5. In nucleotides, the CDR3 is TGTGCCAGCAGCTCCGGGACAGGTTTCTACGAGCAGTACTTC. It specifies CASSSGTGFYEQYF.

This clone was seen a single time. V gene TRBV4-3 combines with J gene TRBJ2-7, with TRBD2 matching over 10 bases. Germline CDR1 and CDR2: LGHNA and YSLEER. V was pared by 3 bases and J by 2 bases, with 10 bases of the junction left unmatched. This CDR3 is built from 17 residues. The CDR3 DNA is TGCGCCAGCAGCCACCTCGCTGGAGGGACTAGCGCCTACGAGCAGTACTTC. This sequence encodes CASSHLAGGTSAYEQYF.

In this sample, this clone turned up a few times. This chain links TRBV5-5 with TRBJ1-4; D is ambiguous. V was pared by 2 bases and J by 8 bases, with 10 bases between. Germline values: CDR1 SGHKS, CDR2 YYEKEE (reference sequence). This CDR3 contains 13 residues. The CDR3 region has the DNA TGTGCCAGCAGCTTCCTCGCAGGAGAAAAACTGTTTTTT. Translating gives CASSFLAGEKLFF.

This chain links TRBV5-1 with TRBJ2-5, with TRBD2 as a possible D gene (6 bases). CDR1 and CDR2 from the germline V gene are SGHRS and YFSETQ. This CDR3 comprises 15 residues. The germline V and J ends were trimmed by 4 bases and 5 bases, with 18 bases remaining between them. CDR3 nucleotide sequence: TGCGCCAGCAGCCCGGGAACTGCCGCGGGGGAGACCCAGTACTTC. Its translation: CASSPGTAAGETQYF.

The chain uses TRBV6-1 and TRBJ2-2; D not certain. Germline CDR1 MNHNS, CDR2 SASEGT. This CDR3 contains 14 residues. Trimming shortened V by 7 bases and J by 5 bases, and 14 bases separated the two germline ends. The CDR3 coding sequence is TGTGCCAGCACCTGGTCAGGCGTAACCGGGGAGCTGTTTTTT. Its protein is CASTWSGVTGELFF.

This clone was detected only a few times. The CDR3 sequence is CASSLTGSGANVLTF. The DNA for the CDR3 is TGTGCCAGCAGTCTAACGGGCTCTGGGGCCAACGTCCTGACTTTC. The chain couples TRBV2 to TRBJ2-6; D remains unclear. Per the germline V gene, CDR1 is SNHLY and CDR2 is FYNNEI. CDR3 length equals 15 residues. The V gene lost 5 bases and the J gene lost 0 bases, with 8 bases spanning the gap.

V and J are TRBV5-8 and TRBJ2-7; D might be TRBD2 (6 bases). The CDR3 runs to 15 residues. Germline assignment: CDR1 SGHTS and CDR2 YDEGEE. Trimming pared 5 bases from V and 4 bases from J, leaving 19 bases between. As DNA, the CDR3 is TGTGCCAGCAGAGACTGGCGGGAAGGTGTGTACGAGCAGTACTTC. Its translation is CASRDWREGVYEQYF.

The V and J genes are TRBV18 and TRBJ2-7; TRBD2 aligns across 13 bases. CDR3 length: 15 residues. The V segment lost 5 bases and the J segment 2 bases; nucleotides outside the gene matches: 3. The germline gives CDR1 KGHSH, CDR2 LQKENI. The CDR3 here is CASSGGLAGTYEQYF. CDR3 sequence (DNA): TGTGCCAGCTCAGGGGGACTAGCGGGAACCTACGAGCAGTACTTC.

This clone was seen just once. The V call is TRBV7-3, the J call TRBJ1-2; the match to TRBD1 covers 7 bases. Trimming took 2 bases from V and 8 from J; bases not matched to a gene: 11. Germline assignment: CDR1 SGHTA and CDR2 FQGTGA. The CDR3 contains 15 residues. The CDR3 is CASSLSGTVGGGYTF. The CDR3 DNA sequence: TGTGCCAGCAGCTTATCCGGGACAGTGGGAGGAGGCTACACCTTC.

This clone occurred once. This chain links TRBV7-3 with TRBJ2-5; weak D call: TRBD1 (5 bases). Germline CDR1 SGHTA, CDR2 FQGTGA. Between the trimmed V and J ends, which lost 0 bases and 0 bases, there was a span of 11 bases. The CDR3 sequence is 16 residues long. CDR3 in amino acids: CASSLTARAYQETQYF. The CDR3, as DNA: TGTGCCAGCAGCTTAACTGCCAGGGCGTACCAAGAGACCCAGTACTTC.

V is TRBV29-1 and J is TRBJ2-7, with TRBD2 as a possible D gene (5 bases). V was cut by 7 bases and J by 0 bases, with 7 bases left in between. The CDR3 is 11 amino acids. Per the germline V gene, CDR1 is SQVTM and CDR2 is ANQGSEA. As DNA, the CDR3 is TGCAGCGGGGGAGACTCCTACGAGCAGTACTTC. Residues: CSGGDSYEQYF.

This clone was detected a few times. This CDR3 is also generated by other DNA sequences in the sample. The rearrangement joins TRBV5-4 to TRBJ1-3, with D hard to call. Looked up from germline, CDR1 is SGHNT and CDR2 is YYREEE (reference sequence). This CDR3 region has 14 residues. V lost 4 bases and J 0 bases, leaving 8 bases between the germline ends. The CDR3 region has the DNA TGTGCCAGCAGCCCCGGGCTCTCTGGAAACACCATATATTTT. It specifies CASSPGLSGNTIYF.

This clone turned up a few times. The chain is built from TRBV4-3 and TRBJ2-3; D uncertain. Per the germline V gene, CDR1 is LGHNA and CDR2 is YSLEER. Trimming took off 1 base at V and 9 bases at J, with 11 bases between the two ends. The CDR3 has 13 amino acids. CDR3 protein: CASSQGLSPTQYF. DNA for the CDR3: TGCGCCAGCAGCCAAGGCCTCAGCCCCACGCAGTATTTT.

This clone was seen more than once but under ten times. The CDR3 region has the DNA TGCAGCGTTGGTGGGGAGTACTATGGCTACACCTTC. Protein: CSVGGEYYGYTF. The rearrangement uses TRBV29-1 and TRBJ1-2; D is undetermined. CDR3 length: 12 residues. Germline V lookup: CDR1 SQVTM, CDR2 ANQGSEA. V lost 4 bases and J lost 3, with 9 bases in between.

The chain links TRBV30 to TRBJ1-1; tentative D call: TRBD1 (6 bases). The germline V gene encodes CDR1 GTSNPN and CDR2 SVGIG (reference sequence). The CDR3 is made up of 13 amino acids. Between the trimmed V and J ends, which lost 4 bases and 4 bases, there was a span of 13 bases. CDR3 sequence reads: CAWTKTGSTEAFF. The CDR3 DNA sequence: TGTGCCTGGACAAAAACAGGGTCCACTGAAGCTTTCTTT.

CDR3 region: CASSLVVNTGELFF. The CDR3 bases are TGTGCCAGCAGCTTGGTGGTGAACACCGGGGAGCTGTTTTTT. The chain couples TRBV5-6 to TRBJ2-2; no clear D. V was clipped by 0 bases and J by 1 base, with 4 bases between them. The length of the CDR3 is 14 residues. From germline, CDR1 is SGHDT and CDR2 YYEEEE.

As regards this clone: At the DNA level, this CDR3 is encoded by other sequences in the same sample as well. The V call is TRBV7-9, the J call TRBJ2-1; no definite D call. Trimming took 4 bases from V and 6 from J, leaving 4 bases between them. This CDR3 region has 11 residues. Germline V gene sequence: CDR1 SEHNR, CDR2 FQNEAQ (reference sequence). This CDR3 is CASSSSNEQFF. CDR3 nucleotide sequence: TGTGCCAGCAGCTCGTCCAATGAGCAGTTCTTC.

In its sample, this clone was seen a few times. V and J are TRBV18 and TRBJ1-4; weak D call: TRBD1 (5 bases). Germline CDR1 KGHSH, CDR2 LQKENI. This CDR3 is 13 amino acids long. V was shortened by 4 bases and J by 5 bases, with 8 bases between the two germline ends. CDR3 region: CASSRGLNEKLFF. The CDR3 region has the DNA TGTGCCAGCTCACGGGGCCTAAATGAAAAACTGTTTTTT.